What follows is one T cell receptor (beta chain) and its context. In the authors' methods: Nucleated cell number was recorded as an estimate derived from reference gene primer amplification. Produced via immunoSEQ multiplex PCR; TCRdb's table is partial and in-frame only. V and J calls and clone size are copied from that table; D and trimming were computed from the DNA. The data contain more than 90,000 clones, over 75% of them singletons. This sample was included in a study of blood T cell repertoires in COVID-19. Study-level information: Samples representing acute and convalescent COVID-19 were sourced from the United States, Italy and Spain. The analysed material was cDNA or gDNA that came from T cells, B-cell-depleted T cells, or PBMCs.

V lost 8 bases and J lost 0, with 7 bases in between. The germline CDR1 and CDR2 sequences are WSHSY and SAAADI. CDR3 length equals 13 residues. The sequence was obtained from a middle-aged man with acute or convalescent COVID-19. V gene TRBV10-2 combines with J gene TRBJ2-2; weak D call: TRBD1 (5 bases). The sequenced sample was peripheral blood. The CDR3 region is CASQGTNTGELFF. The CDR3 coding sequence is TGCGCCAGCCAGGGAACGAACACCGGGGAGCTGTTTTTT.